This entry lists 26 T cell receptor beta chains sequenced from one sample in a study of T-cell memory formation after mild COVID-19. TCRdb passed the 5' RACE reads through MiXCR, listing each CDR3 protein once. Among approximately 400,000 distinct CDR3 sequences listed, roughly 18% were seen once. The source material was PBMCs or a T cell subset sorted from them (not recorded which). The receptors derive from a man between 18 and 29 years old who had mild COVID-19 (a few samples of this study predate the infection). Cell type and time point are not known.

This clonotype was found a few times. The DNA of the CDR3 is TGTGCCAGCAGCTTAGTAGCGGGGGGCTCCTACGAGCAGTACTTC. Translated: CASSLVAGGSYEQYF. V gene TRBV7-2 combines with J gene TRBJ2-7, with 10 bases that match TRBD2. This CDR3 is 15 amino acids long. The ends lost 1 base at V and 0 bases at J; junction bases unmatched: 0. The germline V gene encodes CDR1 SGHTA and CDR2 FQGNSA. The complete variable domain, with remaining parts taken from reference TRBV7-2 and TRBJ2-7, reads GAGVSQSPSNKVTEKGKDVELRCDPISGHTALYWYRQSLGQGLEFLIYFQGNSAPDKSGLPSDRFSAERTGGSVSTLTIQRTQQEDSAVYLCASSLVAGGSYEQYFGPGTRLTVT.

Points on this clonotype: An end of the junction does not agree with germline; a read error may underlie this. The V and J genes are TRBV5-1 and TRBJ1-1, with 12 bases that match TRBD1. In germline, CDR1 is SGHRS, CDR2 YFSETQ. There are 15 residues in the CDR3. CDR3 coding DNA: TGCGCCATCAGCCGGGGACAGGGGGCAAGGACTGAAGCTTTCTTT. Translating gives CAISRGQGARTEAFF. The variable domain in full, completed from reference TRBV5-1 and TRBJ1-1, reads KAGVTQTPRYLIKTRGQQVTLSCSPISGHRSVSWYQQTPGQGLQFLFEYFSETQRNKGNFPGRFSGRQFSNSRSEMNVSTLELGDSALYLCAISRGQGARTEAFFGQGTRLTVV.

This clonotype was seen more than once but under ten times. The gene calls are TRBV6-7 and TRBJ2-7; D may be TRBD1 (6 bases). TRBV6-7 is annotated as an ORF whose role is uncertain. V lost 0 bases and J lost 0, with 9 bases in between. There are 15 residues in the CDR3. The CDR3 region has the DNA TGTGCCAGCAGTTACTCAGGGGACACCTCCTACGAGCAGTACTTC. Translated: CASSYSGDTSYEQYF.

The chain couples TRBV3-1 to TRBJ2-7; 8 nucleotides align to TRBD1. Germline lookup yields CDR1 LGHDT and CDR2 YNNKEL (reference sequence). This CDR3 is built from 14 residues. The trim removed 4 bases at V and 2 bases at J, leaving 4 bases unmatched. This CDR3 is CASSPPDRAYEQYV. DNA of the CDR3: TGTGCCAGCAGCCCTCCGGACAGGGCCTACGAGCAGTACGTC.

This clonotype was found a few times. J is TRBJ2-7 and V is TRBV6-5, with 8 nucleotides matching TRBD1. The J segment lost 5 bases and the V segment lost 6 bases, leaving 6 bases of the junction unmatched. Germline V lookup: CDR1 MNHEY, CDR2 SVGAGI. The CDR3 length is 13 residues. The CDR3: CASRQAGGHEQYF. The CDR3 region has the DNA TGTGCCAGCAGGCAAGCAGGGGGCCACGAGCAGTACTTC.

This clonotype was seen more than once but under ten times. This chain joins TRBV27 and TRBJ1-2; possibly TRBD1 for D (5 bases). The ends were cut back, 6 bases at V and 2 bases at J, with 16 bases in the middle. CDR1 is MNHEY and CDR2 is SMNVEV in the germline V gene (reference sequence). The CDR3 covers 15 residues. CDR3 nucleotides: TGTGCCAGCAGGGCCAGACGGGGGACGAACTATGGCTACACCTTC. This codes for CASRARRGTNYGYTF.

This clonotype was seen only once. Just one base apart from a much larger clone, this may be a read error. The V and J genes are TRBV6-5 and TRBJ2-2; D is unclear. CDR3 length: 13 amino acids. Germline CDR1 reads MNHEY; CDR2 reads SVGAGI. The V and J ends lost 2 bases and 5 bases respectively, with 6 bases between them. Here the CDR3 reads CASSYHGTGELFF. The DNA of the CDR3 is TGTGCCAGCAGTTACCATGGAACCGGGGAGCTGTTTTTT.

With respect to this clonotype: Here the CDR3 omits its conserved ending phenylalanine or tryptophan, so a read error is the likely source. The chain couples TRBV19 to TRBJ2-5; maybe TRBD1 (6 bases). With 8 bases removed from V and 1 base from J, the gap between germline ends came to 11 bases. The CDR3 sequence is 13 residues long. In germline, CDR1 is LNHDA, CDR2 SQIVND (reference sequence). In nucleotides, the CDR3 is TGTGCCAGTCGACAGGTGGGCCAAGAGACCCAGTACCTC. Translated, it gives CASRQVGQETQYL.

The V call is TRBV18, the J call TRBJ1-5; a possible D gene is TRBD1 (6 bases). Trimming stripped 3 bases from V and 0 bases from J, with 9 bases between. The CDR3 runs 15 residues. Germline values: CDR1 KGHSH, CDR2 LQKENI. CDR3 in DNA: TGTGCCAGCTCACCTACAGGGAATAGCAATCAGCCCCAGCATTTT. Its translation is CASSPTGNSNQPQHF.

The chain links TRBV7-2 to TRBJ2-2; D is unresolved. CDR1 is SGHTA and CDR2 is FQGNSA in the germline V gene. The CDR3 consists of 14 residues. V dropped 3 bases and J dropped 0 bases, with 5 bases sitting between them. The CDR3 here is CASSFGSNTGELFF. The DNA of the CDR3 is TGTGCCAGCAGCTTTGGGTCGAACACCGGGGAGCTGTTTTTT.

This clonotype was seen a few times. The V and J genes are TRBV7-9 and TRBJ2-2; a weak D match, TRBD2 (5 bases). Looked up from germline, CDR1 is SEHNR and CDR2 is FQNEAQ (reference sequence). The CDR3 totals 15 residues. The V end lost 3 bases, the J end lost 5 bases, and 13 bases lay between the germline ends. The CDR3 is CASSLSSASTGELFF. CDR3 in DNA: TGTGCCAGCAGCTTGAGTAGCGCCTCGACCGGGGAGCTGTTTTTT.

A few counts support this clonotype. The rearrangement joins TRBV12-3 or TRBV12-4 to TRBJ1-2, with D possibly matching TRBD1 (5 bases). Deletions cut 5 bases from V and 8 bases from J, with 18 bases between. The CDR3 length is 14 residues. DNA of the CDR3: TGTGCCAGCAGTCCCCAGGGAGTCCTATTCGGCTACACCTTC. Its protein product is CASSPQGVLFGYTF.

CDR3 coding DNA: TGCGCCAGCAGCCAAGAACGGGACCCCTACAATGAGCAGTTCTTC. It specifies CASSQERDPYNEQFF. The chain joins TRBV4-3 to TRBJ2-1; D possibly uses TRBD1 or TRBD2 (5 bases each). CDR3 length: 15 residues. Germline values: CDR1 LGHNA, CDR2 YSLEER. The V end lost 0 bases, the J end lost 2 bases, and 8 bases lay between the germline ends.

This chain uses TRBV7-2 with TRBJ1-1; 9 bases agree with TRBD1. This CDR3 is 14 amino acids long. V shed 8 bases and J 3 bases; nucleotides not matched to a gene: 7. Germline assignment: CDR1 SGHTA and CDR2 FQGNSA. In nucleotides, the CDR3 is TGTGCCAGCGGGCTACAGGGGGCGGACACTGAAGCTTTCTTT. It codes for CASGLQGADTEAFF.

This clonotype was counted a few times. This chain links TRBV7-2 with TRBJ1-3; 7 bases map to TRBD1. CDR1 and CDR2 from the germline V gene are SGHTA and FQGNSA. J gave up 2 bases and V 4 bases, and 5 bases lay outside the gene matches. This CDR3 has 15 amino acids. In nucleotides, the CDR3 is TGTGCCAGCAGCTCGGACAGGTTTACTGGAAACACCATATATTTT. The encoded protein is CASSSDRFTGNTIYF.

This clonotype was seen a few times. V and J are TRBV5-6 and TRBJ1-2; no definite D call. CDR1 and CDR2 from the germline V gene are SGHDT and YYEEEE. The V end lost 4 bases, the J end lost 10 bases, and 11 bases lay between the germline ends. The CDR3 extends over 11 amino acids. As DNA, the CDR3 is TGTGCCAGCAGCCCGTTTTGGGACTACACCTTC. It codes for CASSPFWDYTF.

There are many counts of this clonotype. The chain is built from TRBV20-1 and TRBJ2-3; TRBD2 matches 12 bases. This CDR3 contains 12 residues. V was pared by 3 bases and J by 9 bases, with 1 base of the junction left unmatched. Germline V gene lookup returns CDR1 DFQATT and CDR2 SNEGSKA (reference sequence). The CDR3 DNA is TGCAGTGCTAGGGGACTAGCGGGCACGCAGTATTTT. Encoded protein: CSARGLAGTQYF.

This clonotype was detected a few times. V and J are TRBV3-1 and TRBJ2-5; D is perhaps TRBD1 (5 bases). Trimming stripped 1 base from V and 8 bases from J, with 11 bases between. The CDR3 length is 13 residues. Germline lookup yields CDR1 LGHDT and CDR2 YNNKEL (reference sequence). The DNA for the CDR3 is TGTGCCAGCAGCCAAGTGGATAGGGGTACCCAGTACTTC. Protein product: CASSQVDRGTQYF.

This chain uses TRBV5-4 with TRBJ2-5; 10 positions agree with TRBD2. With 7 bases clipped from V and 5 bases from J, the junction kept 8 bases outside the gene matches. This CDR3 has 14 amino acids. Germline CDR1 SGHNT, CDR2 YYREEE (reference sequence). CDR3 DNA sequence: TGTGCCAGCGAGCGGGGGGGCAAGGGTGAGACCCAGTACTTC. Translated: CASERGGKGETQYF.

This clonotype showed up just a few times. The V gene is TRBV10-1, the J gene TRBJ2-1, with 10 positions matching TRBD1. V lost 6 bases to trimming and J lost 4 bases; unmatched junction nucleotides: 9. The CDR3 is 16 residues long. Germline lookup yields CDR1 WNHNN and CDR2 SYGVQD (reference sequence). CDR3 sequence (DNA): TGCGCCAGCAGCCCCGCCCGGGACAGGGGTTACAATGAGCAGTTCTTC. It specifies CASSPARDRGYNEQFF.

This clonotype was counted a few times. The rearrangement joins TRBV24-1 to TRBJ2-1; D remains ambiguous. The CDR3 contains 13 residues. Germline V CDR1 and CDR2: KGHDR, SFDVKD. V lost 0 bases, J lost 9 bases, and 8 bases lay in between. The CDR3 DNA is TGTGCCACCAGTGATTTGACATCCGGTGAGCAGTTCTTC. Residues: CATSDLTSGEQFF.

V gene TRBV6-1 combines with J gene TRBJ1-1, with TRBD1 matching over 7 bases. After removal of 11 bases from V and 5 bases from J, the junction contained 11 bases not matched to a gene. CDR1 and CDR2 (germline): MNHNS, SASEGT. This CDR3 region has 13 residues. CDR3 sequence (DNA): TGTGCCTCTCTCTGGCAGGGGGGGACTGAAGCTTTCTTT. Encoded protein: CASLWQGGTEAFF.

This chain connects TRBV6-6 to TRBJ2-7, with D possibly being TRBD1 (6 bases). V dropped 0 bases and J dropped 3 bases, with 6 bases sitting between them. The CDR3 is 13 amino acids. In germline, CDR1 is MNHNY, CDR2 SVGAGI (reference sequence). The CDR3 nucleotides are TGTGCCAGCAGTTACTCGGACAGCTACGAGCAGTACGTC. It encodes CASSYSDSYEQYV.

Written as DNA, the CDR3 is TGCGCCAGCAGCCGGAAGCCGGGACGGGTCTCTGGGGCCAACGTCCTGACTTTC. Translating it yields CASSRKPGRVSGANVLTF. The chain joins TRBV4-1 to TRBJ2-6; D possibly uses TRBD1 or TRBD2 (5 bases each). V was shortened by 4 bases and J by 0 bases, with 16 bases between the two germline ends. Germline assignment: CDR1 MGHRA and CDR2 YSYEKL. This CDR3 has 18 residues.

This chain links TRBV5-1 with TRBJ2-7, with TRBD2 matching over 7 bases. The CDR3 is made up of 13 amino acids. V was pared by 1 base and J by 5 bases, with 3 bases of the junction left unmatched. The germline V gene encodes CDR1 SGHRS and CDR2 YFSETQ. CDR3 in DNA: TGCGCCAGCAGCTTGCGGACTAGTGACGAGCAGTACTTC. Its translation: CASSLRTSDEQYF.

The gene calls are TRBV2 and TRBJ1-4, with no clear D. Trimming left V 6 bases short and J 4 bases short, with 12 bases between. The CDR3 is 14 residues long. CDR1 is SNHLY and CDR2 is FYNNEI in the germline V gene. The CDR3 spells CASRTDGRNEKLFF. In DNA, the CDR3 is TGTGCCAGCAGGACCGACGGCCGTAATGAAAAACTGTTTTTT.